Sequencing of this T cell receptor (beta chain) was carried out in a study of CD8 T cells in Susac syndrome. Study conclusions and caveats: The study conceded that its TCR sequencing and HLA analysis involved relatively few individuals.

Each multiple sclerosis control was a treatment-naive patient with relapsing-remitting disease that was either stable or active. Turning to this clonotype: What it binds is unknown.

The germline V and J ends were trimmed by 0 bases and 0 bases, with 10 bases remaining between them. Germline CDR1 SGDLS, CDR2 YYNGEE. The CDR3 covers 15 residues. RNA, at roughly 0.45 to 1 ug, was reverse transcribed with random hexamers. One entry per CDR3 protein, called by TCRdb with MiXCR from the immunoSEQ multiplex PCR reads. The profile shows about 150,000 distinct CDR3 sequences, roughly 96% of them singletons. The chain is built from TRBV9 and TRBJ2-7, with D possibly TRBD2 on 6 matching bases. The sequence derives from a human donor with multiple sclerosis. The source material was CD8+ T cells from PBMCs. The CDR3 is CASSVGGTDSYEQYF. The CDR3 nucleotides read TGTGCCAGCAGCGTAGGCGGGACGGACTCCTACGAGCAGTACTTC.